In this sample, the clone carrying this T cell receptor (beta chain) turned up a few times. As yet, its antigen is unknown. The germline V gene has CDR1 MNHEY and CDR2 SMNVEV (reference sequence). Trimming pared 6 bases from V and 4 bases from J, leaving 16 bases between. The CDR3 runs 14 residues. The entry originates in a study of molecular identifiers for immune sequencing clone quantification. Study as a whole: RNA from around 18,000 or 91,000 naive CD8 cells was split five ways in replicates, with four sequenced.

Listed TCR primers, together with previously described methods, were used for the bulk TCR libraries. TCRdb reprocessed the PCR reads via MiXCR and lists one record per CDR3 protein. The sample includes approximately 500,000 distinct CDR3 sequences, around 23% of them seen just once. Overall study findings and caveats: Clones of above 20 RNA copies carried over 97% of effector molecules; in naive cells they carried under 1%.

The TCR comes from a human donor in good health. Some libraries in this study had Jurkat cell RNA spiked in. The chain joins TRBV27 to TRBJ2-7; no definite D call. The material sequenced was naive CD8+ T cells from blood, with Jurkat cell RNA spiked in. Noted subset: FACS-sorted CD8+CD4-CCR7+CD45RA+ naive T cells. The CDR3 spells CASRGSSLSYEQYF. In DNA, the CDR3 is TGTGCCAGCAGGGGGTCATCCCTATCTTACGAGCAGTACTTC.